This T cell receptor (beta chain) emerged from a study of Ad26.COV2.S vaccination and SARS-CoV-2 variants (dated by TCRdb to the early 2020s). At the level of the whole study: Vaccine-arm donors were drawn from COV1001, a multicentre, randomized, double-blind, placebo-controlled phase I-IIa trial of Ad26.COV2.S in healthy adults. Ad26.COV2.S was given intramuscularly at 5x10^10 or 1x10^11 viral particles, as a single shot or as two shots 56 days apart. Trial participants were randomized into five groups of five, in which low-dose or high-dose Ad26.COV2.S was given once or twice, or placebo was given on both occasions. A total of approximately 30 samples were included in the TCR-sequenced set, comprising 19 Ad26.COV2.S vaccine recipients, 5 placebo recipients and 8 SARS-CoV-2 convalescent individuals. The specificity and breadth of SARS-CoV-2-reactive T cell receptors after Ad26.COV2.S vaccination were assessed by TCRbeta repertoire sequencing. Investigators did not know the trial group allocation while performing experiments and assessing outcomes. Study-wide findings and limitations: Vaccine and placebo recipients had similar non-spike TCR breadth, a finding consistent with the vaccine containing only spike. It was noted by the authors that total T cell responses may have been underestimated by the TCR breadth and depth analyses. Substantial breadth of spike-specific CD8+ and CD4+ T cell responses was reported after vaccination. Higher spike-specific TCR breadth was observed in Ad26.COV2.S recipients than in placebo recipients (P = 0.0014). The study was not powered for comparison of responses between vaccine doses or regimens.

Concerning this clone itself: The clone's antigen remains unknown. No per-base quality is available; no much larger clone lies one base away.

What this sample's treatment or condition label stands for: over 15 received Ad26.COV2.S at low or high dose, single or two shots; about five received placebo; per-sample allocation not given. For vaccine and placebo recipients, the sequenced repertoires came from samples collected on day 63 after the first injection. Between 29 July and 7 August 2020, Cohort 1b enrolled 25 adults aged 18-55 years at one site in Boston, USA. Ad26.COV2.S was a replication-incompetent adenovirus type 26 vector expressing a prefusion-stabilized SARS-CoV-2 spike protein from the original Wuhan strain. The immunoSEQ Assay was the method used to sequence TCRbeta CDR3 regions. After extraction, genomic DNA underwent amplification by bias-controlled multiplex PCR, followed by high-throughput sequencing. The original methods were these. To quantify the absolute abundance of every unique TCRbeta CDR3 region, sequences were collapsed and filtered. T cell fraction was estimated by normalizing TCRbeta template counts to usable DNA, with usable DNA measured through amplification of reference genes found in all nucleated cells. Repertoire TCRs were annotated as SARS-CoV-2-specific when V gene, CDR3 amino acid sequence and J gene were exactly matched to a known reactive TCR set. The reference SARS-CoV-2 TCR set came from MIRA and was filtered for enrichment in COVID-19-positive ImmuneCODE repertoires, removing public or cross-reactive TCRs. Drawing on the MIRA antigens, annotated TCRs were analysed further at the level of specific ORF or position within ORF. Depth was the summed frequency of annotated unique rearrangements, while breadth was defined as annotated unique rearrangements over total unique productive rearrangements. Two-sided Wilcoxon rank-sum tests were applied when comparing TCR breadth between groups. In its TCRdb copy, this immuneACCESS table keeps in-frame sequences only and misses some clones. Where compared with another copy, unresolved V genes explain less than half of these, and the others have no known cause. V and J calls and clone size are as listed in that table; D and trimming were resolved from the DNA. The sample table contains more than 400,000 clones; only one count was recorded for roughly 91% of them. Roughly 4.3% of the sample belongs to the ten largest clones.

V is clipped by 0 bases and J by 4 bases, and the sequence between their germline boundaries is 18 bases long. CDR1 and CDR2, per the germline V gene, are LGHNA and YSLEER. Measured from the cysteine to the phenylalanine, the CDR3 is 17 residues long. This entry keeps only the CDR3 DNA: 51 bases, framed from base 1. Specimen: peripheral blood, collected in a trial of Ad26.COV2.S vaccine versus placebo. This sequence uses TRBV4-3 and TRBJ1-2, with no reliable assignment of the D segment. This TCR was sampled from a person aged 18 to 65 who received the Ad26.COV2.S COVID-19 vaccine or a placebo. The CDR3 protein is CASSQEAIGPLFYGYTF. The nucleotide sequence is TGCGCCAGCAGCCAAGAGGCGATCGGGCCGCTCTTCTATGGCTACACCTTC.